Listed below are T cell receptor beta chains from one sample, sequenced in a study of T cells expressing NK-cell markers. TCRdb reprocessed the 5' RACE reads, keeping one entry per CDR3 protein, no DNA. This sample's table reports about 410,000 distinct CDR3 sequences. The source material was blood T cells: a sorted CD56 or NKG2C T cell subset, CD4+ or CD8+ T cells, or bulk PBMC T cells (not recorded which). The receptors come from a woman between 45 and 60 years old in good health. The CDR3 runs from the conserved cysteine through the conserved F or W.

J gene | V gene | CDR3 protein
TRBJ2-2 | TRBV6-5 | CVSSGSAVTGELFF
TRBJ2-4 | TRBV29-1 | CSVASGRGDIQYF
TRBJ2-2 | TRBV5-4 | CASSPLGSGRITGELFF
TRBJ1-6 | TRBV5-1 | CASSLATGTGSPLHF
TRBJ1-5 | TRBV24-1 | CATSQGSNQPQHF
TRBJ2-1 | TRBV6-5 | CASSSRLAGVNEQFF
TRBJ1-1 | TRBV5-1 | CASSPPTGSDTEAFF
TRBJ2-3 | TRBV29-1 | CSGGVAGVDTQYF
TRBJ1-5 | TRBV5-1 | CASSLSLDQPQHF
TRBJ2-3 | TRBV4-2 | CASSQKETSGTDTQYF
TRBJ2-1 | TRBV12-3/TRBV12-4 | CASSPGPEQFF
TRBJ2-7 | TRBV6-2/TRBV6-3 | CASRSLPHSYEQYF
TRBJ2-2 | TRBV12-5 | CASGPEGAIPGELFF
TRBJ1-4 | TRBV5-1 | CASSATGLGSTNEKLFF
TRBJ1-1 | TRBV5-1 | CASRIGQVNTEAFF
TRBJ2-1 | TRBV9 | CASSVDGRDYEQFF
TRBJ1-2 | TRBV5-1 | CASSYSGGARGYTF
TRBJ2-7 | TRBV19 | CASSFVVGGGSSEQYF
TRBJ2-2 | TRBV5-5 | CASSGPNRDTGELFF
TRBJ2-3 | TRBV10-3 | CAIRETRTSTDTQYF
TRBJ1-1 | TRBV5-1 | CASRAGPSGTEAFF
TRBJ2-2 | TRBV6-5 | CASKRGNTGELFF
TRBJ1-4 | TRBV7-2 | CASSSQTGFGEKLFF
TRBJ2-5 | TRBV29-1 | CSVDRQRLGETQYF
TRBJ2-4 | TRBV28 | CASSLEREGRSKNIQYF
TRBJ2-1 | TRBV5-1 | CASSSPRYVQFF
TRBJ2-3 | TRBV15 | CATSRGGFNTQYF
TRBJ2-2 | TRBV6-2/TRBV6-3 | CASSRGAEWTGELFF
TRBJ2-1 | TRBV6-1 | CASRNRAGQGDEQFF
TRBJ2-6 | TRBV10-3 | CATQRGLGSGANVLTF
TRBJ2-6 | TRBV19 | CASSAGGAGANVLTF
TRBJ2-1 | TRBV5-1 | CASSQGTTQFF
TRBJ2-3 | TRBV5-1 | CASSLRTSGGTDTQYF
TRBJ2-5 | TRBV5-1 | CASSSFMGAETQYF
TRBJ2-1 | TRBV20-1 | CSARVPYSGSSYNEQFF
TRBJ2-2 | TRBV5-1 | CASSLAIRDNTGELFF
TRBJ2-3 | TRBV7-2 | CASSFVAGVTDTQYF
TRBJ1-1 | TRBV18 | CASSPTGKNTEAFF
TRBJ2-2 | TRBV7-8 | CASSQGLTTGELFF
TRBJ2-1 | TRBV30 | CAWRGRGRPKSNEQFF
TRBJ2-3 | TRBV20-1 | CSARDSKDTQYF
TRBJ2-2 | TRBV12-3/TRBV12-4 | CASSLAGGPRTGELFF
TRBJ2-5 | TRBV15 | CATSNRVQETQYF
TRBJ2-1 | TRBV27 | CASSFDLGTVLSNEQFF
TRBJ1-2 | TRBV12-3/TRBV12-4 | CASSLQGKGYTF
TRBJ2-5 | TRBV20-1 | CSAATGTGFRVETQYF
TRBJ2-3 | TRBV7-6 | CASSLYPAGSTDTQYF
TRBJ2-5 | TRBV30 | CAWRGGRGGSRETQYF
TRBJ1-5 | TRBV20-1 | CSGRQRSNQPQHF
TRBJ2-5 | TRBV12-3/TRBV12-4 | CASSTDQETQYF
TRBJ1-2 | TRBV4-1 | CASSQAHSNYGYTF
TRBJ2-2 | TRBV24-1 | CATSEGLAANTGELFF
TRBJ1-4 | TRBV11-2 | CASSQSTGAEKLFF